This T cell receptor (beta chain) originates from a study of CD8+ T cells in alopecia areata. Overall study: Among treated patients, oral tofacitinib was administered at 5 to 10 mg twice daily.

On this clone itself: Its cognate antigen is unknown.

The sorting of PBMCs gave CD4+ and CD8+ T cells. Germline V CDR1 and CDR2: LNHNV, YYDKDF (reference sequence). CDR3 length: 16 amino acids. Trimming took off 6 bases at V and 6 bases at J, with 21 bases between the two ends. Study results and caveats: Scalp lesions, especially in alopecia totalis/universalis, had higher clonality than normal scalp.

Reverse transcribed after extraction, RNA yielded cDNA as the sequencing template. Data came from immunoSEQ multiplex PCR; TCRdb stores just in-frame clones and leaves some out. The repertoire consists of over 150,000 clones, with 50% to 70% occurring once and the leading ten covering under 2%. The source is a human donor with alopecia areata. The sequences come from CD4+ T cells sorted from blood, collected at week 0. V gene TRBV15 combines with J gene TRBJ1-5; TRBD1 might be the D (5 bases). CDR3 coding DNA: TGTGCCACCAGAGGGACCGGGACCCCTCAGTCTCAGCCCCAGCATTTT. Amino acids: CATRGTGTPQSQPQHF. Full variable domain (missing parts from reference TRBV15 and TRBJ1-5): DAMVIQNPRYQVTQFGKPVTLSCSQTLNHNVMYWYQQKSSQAPKLLFHYYDKDFNNEADTPDNFQSRRPNTSFCFLDIRSPGLGDTAMYLCATRGTGTPQSQPQHFGDGTRLSIL.